The clone carrying this TCR beta chain appeared a few times. Its antigen is as yet unknown. Each diagnosis was grounded in clinical symptoms, serum thyroxine and TRAb, thyroid ultrasound, and orbital computed tomography. The PBMCs were sourced from fresh peripheral blood (about 10 ml). V was trimmed by 5 bases and J by 5 bases, leaving 10 bases between them. The germline V gene has CDR1 MNHEY and CDR2 SVGEGT. The CDR3 runs to 12 residues. The data originate from a study of T cells in Graves' hyperthyroidism and ophthalmopathy. At the level of the study: Peripheral blood draws took place at initial diagnosis, ahead of any treatment.

Amplified TCR beta CDR3 regions derived from RNA transcripts. A set of HTBI primers served as the primers for a first-round RT-PCR of the TCR CDR3. TCRdb fed the multiplex PCR reads into MiXCR, producing one record per CDR3 protein. This repertoire shows around 600,000 distinct CDR3 sequences, around 14% found once; its top ten account for over 6%. Whole-study results and caveats: Peripheral blood also featured most of the thyroid clonotypes expanded above 0.001.

This TCR derives from a woman aged 18-29 years with Graves' ophthalmopathy. The chain uses TRBV6-2 or TRBV6-3 and TRBJ2-7; D is unclear. Material for sequencing was blood. In DNA, the CDR3 is TGTGCCAGCAGTCCTGCCCACCACGAGCAGTACTTC. This encodes CASSPAHHEQYF.